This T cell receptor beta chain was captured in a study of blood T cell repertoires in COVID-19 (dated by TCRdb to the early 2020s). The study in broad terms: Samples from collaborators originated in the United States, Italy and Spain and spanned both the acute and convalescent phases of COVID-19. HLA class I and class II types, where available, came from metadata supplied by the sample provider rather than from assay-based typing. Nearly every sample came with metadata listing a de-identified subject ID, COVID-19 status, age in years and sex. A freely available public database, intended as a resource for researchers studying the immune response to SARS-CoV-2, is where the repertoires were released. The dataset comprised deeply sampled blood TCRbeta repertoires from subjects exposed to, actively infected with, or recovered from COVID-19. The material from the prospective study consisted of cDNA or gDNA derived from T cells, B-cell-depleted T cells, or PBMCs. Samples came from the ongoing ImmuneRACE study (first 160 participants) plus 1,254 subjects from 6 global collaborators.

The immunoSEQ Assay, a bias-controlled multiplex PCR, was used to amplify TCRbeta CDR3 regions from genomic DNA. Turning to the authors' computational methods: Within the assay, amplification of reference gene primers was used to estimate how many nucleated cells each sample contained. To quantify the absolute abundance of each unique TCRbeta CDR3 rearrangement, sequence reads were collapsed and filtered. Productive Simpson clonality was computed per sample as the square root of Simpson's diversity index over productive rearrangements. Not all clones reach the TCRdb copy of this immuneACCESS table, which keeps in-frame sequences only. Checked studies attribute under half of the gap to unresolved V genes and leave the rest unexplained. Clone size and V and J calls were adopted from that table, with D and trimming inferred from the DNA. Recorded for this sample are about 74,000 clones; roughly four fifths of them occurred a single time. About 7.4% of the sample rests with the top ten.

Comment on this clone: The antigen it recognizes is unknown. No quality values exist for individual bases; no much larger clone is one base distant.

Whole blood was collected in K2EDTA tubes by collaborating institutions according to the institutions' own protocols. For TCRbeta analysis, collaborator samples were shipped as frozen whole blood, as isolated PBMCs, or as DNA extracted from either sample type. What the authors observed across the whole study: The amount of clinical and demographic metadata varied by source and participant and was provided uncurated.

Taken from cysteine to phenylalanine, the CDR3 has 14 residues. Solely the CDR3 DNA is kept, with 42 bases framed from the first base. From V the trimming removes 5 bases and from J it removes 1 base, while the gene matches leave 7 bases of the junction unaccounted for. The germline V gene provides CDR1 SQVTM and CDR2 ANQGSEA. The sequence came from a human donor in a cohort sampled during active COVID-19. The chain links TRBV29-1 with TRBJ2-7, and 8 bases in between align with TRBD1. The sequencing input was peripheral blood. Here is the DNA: TGCAGCGTTTCCCCTAGACAGGGGTCCTACGAGCAGTACTTC. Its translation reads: CSVSPRQGSYEQYF.